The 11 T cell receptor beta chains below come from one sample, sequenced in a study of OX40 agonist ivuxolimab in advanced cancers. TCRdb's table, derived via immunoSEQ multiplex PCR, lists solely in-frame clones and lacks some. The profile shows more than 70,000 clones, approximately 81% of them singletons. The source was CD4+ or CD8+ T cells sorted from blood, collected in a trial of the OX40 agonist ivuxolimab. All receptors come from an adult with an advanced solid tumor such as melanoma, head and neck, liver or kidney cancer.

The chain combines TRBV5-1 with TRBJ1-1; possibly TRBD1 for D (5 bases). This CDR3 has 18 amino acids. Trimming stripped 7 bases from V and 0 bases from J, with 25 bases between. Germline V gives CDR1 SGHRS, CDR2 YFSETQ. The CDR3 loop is CASLPDGGAGSMNTEAFF. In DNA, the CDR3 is TGCGCCAGCCTCCCGGACGGGGGTGCGGGGTCGATGAACACTGAAGCTTTCTTT.

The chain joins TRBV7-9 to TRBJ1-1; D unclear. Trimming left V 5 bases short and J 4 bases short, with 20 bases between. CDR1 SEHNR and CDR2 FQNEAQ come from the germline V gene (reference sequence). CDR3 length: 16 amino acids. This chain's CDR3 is CASSPRLSGWSTEAFF. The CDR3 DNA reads TGTGCCAGCAGCCCTCGCTTGTCGGGGTGGAGCACTGAAGCTTTCTTT.

The CDR3 DNA is TGCGCCAGCAGCGAACTAGCGGCCTCCTACGAGCAGTACTTC. This translates into CASSELAASYEQYF. The chain employs TRBV5-1 and TRBJ2-7; 8 nucleotides agree with TRBD2. CDR1 and CDR2 (germline): SGHRS, YFSETQ. This CDR3 has 14 amino acids. The J segment lost 0 bases and the V segment lost 4 bases, leaving 3 bases of the junction unmatched.

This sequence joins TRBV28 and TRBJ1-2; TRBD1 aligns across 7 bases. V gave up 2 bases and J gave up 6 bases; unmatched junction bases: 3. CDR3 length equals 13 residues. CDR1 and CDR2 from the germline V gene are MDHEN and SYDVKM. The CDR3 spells CASSLTGVNGYTF. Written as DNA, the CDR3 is TGTGCCAGCAGTTTAACAGGGGTGAATGGCTACACCTTC.

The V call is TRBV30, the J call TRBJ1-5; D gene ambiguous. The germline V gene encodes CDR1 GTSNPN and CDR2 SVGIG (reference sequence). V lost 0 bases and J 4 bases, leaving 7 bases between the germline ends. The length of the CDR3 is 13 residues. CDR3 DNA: TGTGCCTGGAGTGTAAACGGGAATCAGCCCCAGCATTTT. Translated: CAWSVNGNQPQHF.

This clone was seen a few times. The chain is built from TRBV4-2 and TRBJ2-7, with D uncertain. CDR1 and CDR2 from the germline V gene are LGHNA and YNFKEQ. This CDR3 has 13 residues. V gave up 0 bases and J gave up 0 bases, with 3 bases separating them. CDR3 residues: CASSQEFSYEQYF. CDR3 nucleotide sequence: TGTGCCAGCAGCCAAGAGTTCTCCTACGAGCAGTACTTC.

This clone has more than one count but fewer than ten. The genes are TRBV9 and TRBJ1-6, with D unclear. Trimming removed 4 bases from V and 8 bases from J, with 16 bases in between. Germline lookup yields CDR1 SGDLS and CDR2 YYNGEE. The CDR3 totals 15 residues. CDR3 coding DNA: TGTGCCAGCAGCTCGGCGGGTGGACGTGATTCACCCCTCCACTTT. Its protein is CASSSAGGRDSPLHF. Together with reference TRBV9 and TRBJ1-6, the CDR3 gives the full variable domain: DSGVTQTPKHLITATGQRVTLRCSPRSGDLSVYWYQQSLDQGLQFLIQYYNGEERAKGNILERFSAQQFPDLHSELNLSSLELGDSALYFCASSSAGGRDSPLHFGNGTRLTVT.

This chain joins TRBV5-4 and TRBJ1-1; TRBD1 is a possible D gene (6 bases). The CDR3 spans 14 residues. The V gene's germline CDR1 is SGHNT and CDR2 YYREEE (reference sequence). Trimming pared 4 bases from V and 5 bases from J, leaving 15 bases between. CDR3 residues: CASSPTGGRTEAFF. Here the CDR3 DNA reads TGTGCCAGCAGCCCCACGGGGGGGCGGACTGAAGCTTTCTTT.

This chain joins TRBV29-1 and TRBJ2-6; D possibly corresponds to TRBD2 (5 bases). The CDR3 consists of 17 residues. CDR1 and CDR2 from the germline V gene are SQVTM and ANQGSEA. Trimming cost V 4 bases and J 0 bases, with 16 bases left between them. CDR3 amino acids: CSVVLEGQSSGANVLTF. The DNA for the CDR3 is TGCAGCGTTGTTCTCGAGGGCCAGAGCTCTGGGGCCAACGTCCTGACTTTC. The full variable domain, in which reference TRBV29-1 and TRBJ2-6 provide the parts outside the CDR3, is SAVISQKPSRDICQRGTSLTIQCQVDSQVTMMFWYRQQPGQSLTLIATANQGSEATYESGFVIDKFPISRPNLTFSTLTVSNMSPEDSSIYLCSVVLEGQSSGANVLTFGAGSRLTVL.

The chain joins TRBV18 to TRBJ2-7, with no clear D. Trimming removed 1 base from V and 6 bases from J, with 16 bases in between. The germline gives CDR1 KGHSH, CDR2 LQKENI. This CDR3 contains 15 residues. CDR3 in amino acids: CASSPLSVSGPEQYF. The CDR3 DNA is TGTGCCAGCTCACCACTATCAGTGTCAGGTCCCGAGCAGTACTTC.

CDR3 sequence: CASSGRARGNTIYF. The DNA for the CDR3 is TGTGCCAGCAGTGGTCGGGCGCGGGGAAACACCATATATTTT. The chain links TRBV6-5 to TRBJ1-3, with D hard to call. Trimming cost V 5 bases and J 4 bases, with 12 bases left between them. Germline V lookup: CDR1 MNHEY, CDR2 SVGAGI. The CDR3 has 14 amino acids.